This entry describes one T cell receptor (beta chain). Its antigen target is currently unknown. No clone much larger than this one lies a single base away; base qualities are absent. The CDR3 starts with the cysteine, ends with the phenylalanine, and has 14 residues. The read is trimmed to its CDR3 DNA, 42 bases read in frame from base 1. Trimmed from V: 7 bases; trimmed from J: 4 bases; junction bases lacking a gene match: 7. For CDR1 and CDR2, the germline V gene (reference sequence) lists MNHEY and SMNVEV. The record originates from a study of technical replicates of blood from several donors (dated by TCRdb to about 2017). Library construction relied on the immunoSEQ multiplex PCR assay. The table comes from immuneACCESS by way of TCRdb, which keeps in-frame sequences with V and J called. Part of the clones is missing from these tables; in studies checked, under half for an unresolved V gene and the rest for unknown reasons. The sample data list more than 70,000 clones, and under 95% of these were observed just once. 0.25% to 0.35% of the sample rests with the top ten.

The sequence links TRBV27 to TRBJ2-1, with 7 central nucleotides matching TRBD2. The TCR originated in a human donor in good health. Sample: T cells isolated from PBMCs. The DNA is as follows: TGTGCCAGCATTAGGGCAGCGGGGTACAATGAGCAGTTCTTC. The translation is CASIRAAGYNEQFF.